The present T cell receptor (beta chain) was sequenced within a study of PD-1 blockade in classical Hodgkin lymphoma. Repertoires were generated with immunoSEQ multiplex PCR, while TCRdb's copy carries only in-frame clones and drops some. Among roughly 20,000 clones listed, about 80% were seen once. V dropped 4 bases and J dropped 3 bases, with 19 bases sitting between them. Per germline, CDR1 LGHNA and CDR2 YNFKEQ. This CDR3 spans 16 amino acids. Indicated time point: cycle 4 day 1 (C4D1), after less than 7 weeks of nivolumab. Brentuximab vedotin exposure varied, and every patient relapsed after autologous stem cell transplantation. Progressive disease, partial response or complete response was each patient's best response. This clone was recorded a few times.

The chain uses TRBV4-2 and TRBJ2-7; TRBD1 might be the D (6 bases). This receptor was identified in a human donor with classical Hodgkin lymphoma. Sequenced here: peripheral blood mononuclear cells (PBMCs), sampled before the fourth cycle of nivolumab. In nucleotides, the CDR3 is TGTGCCAGCAGCCGGATCACAGGGACCCAAGGCTACGAGCAGTACTTC. Encoded protein: CASSRITGTQGYEQYF.